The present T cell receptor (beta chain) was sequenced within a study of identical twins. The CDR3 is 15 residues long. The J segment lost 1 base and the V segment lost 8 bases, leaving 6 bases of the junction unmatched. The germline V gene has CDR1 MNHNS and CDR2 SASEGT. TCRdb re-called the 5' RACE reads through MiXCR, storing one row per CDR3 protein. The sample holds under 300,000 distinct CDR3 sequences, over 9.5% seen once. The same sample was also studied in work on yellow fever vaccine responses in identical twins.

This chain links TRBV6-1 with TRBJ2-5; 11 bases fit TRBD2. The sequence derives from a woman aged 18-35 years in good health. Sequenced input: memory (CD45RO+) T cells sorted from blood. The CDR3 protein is CASSIGTSGQETQYF. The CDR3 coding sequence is TGTGCCAGCTCGATCGGGACTAGCGGCCAAGAGACCCAGTACTTC.